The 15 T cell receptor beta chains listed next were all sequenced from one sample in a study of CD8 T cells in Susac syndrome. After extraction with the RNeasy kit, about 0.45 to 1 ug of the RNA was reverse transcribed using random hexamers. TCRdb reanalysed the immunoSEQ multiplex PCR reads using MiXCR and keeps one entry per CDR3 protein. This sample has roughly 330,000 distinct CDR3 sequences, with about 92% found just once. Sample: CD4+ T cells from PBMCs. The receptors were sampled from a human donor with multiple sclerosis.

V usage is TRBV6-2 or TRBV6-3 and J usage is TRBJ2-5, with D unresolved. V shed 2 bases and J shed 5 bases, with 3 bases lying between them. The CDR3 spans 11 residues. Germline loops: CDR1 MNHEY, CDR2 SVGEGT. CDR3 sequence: CASSYTETQYF. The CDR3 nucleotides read TGTGCCAGCAGTTACACGGAGACCCAGTACTTC.

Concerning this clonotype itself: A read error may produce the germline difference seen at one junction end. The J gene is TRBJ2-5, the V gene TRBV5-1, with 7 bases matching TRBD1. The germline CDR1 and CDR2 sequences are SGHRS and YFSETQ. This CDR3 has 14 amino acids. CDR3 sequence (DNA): TGTGCCAGCAGCTTAGGGACAGTCCAAGAGACCCAGTACTTC. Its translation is CASSLGTVQETQYF.

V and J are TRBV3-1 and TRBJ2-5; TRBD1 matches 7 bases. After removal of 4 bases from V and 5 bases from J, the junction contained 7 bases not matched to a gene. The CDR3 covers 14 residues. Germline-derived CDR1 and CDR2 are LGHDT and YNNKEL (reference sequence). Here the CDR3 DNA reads TGTGCCAGCAGCCGCGCGACAGGGCGGGAGACCCAGTACTTC. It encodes CASSRATGRETQYF.

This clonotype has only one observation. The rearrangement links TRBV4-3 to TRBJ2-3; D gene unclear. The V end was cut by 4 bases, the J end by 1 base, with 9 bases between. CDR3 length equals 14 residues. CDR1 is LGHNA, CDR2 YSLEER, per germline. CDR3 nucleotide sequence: TGCGCCAGCAGCCGATCTCCAGGCACAGATACGCAGTATTTT. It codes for CASSRSPGTDTQYF.

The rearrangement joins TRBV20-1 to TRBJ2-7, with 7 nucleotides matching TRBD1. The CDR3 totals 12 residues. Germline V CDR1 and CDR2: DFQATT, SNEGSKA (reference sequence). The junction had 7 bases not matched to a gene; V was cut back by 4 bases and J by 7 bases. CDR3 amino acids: CSAKGGPGEQYF. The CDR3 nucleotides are TGCAGTGCTAAAGGGGGCCCGGGAGAGCAGTACTTC.

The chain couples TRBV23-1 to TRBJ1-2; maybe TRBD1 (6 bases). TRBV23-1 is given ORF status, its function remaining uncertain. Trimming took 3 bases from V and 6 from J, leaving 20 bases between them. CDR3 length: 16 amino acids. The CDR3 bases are TGCGCCAGCAGTCAGGCAACAGGGAGGAGGCCCAATGGCTACACCTTC. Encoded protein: CASSQATGRRPNGYTF.

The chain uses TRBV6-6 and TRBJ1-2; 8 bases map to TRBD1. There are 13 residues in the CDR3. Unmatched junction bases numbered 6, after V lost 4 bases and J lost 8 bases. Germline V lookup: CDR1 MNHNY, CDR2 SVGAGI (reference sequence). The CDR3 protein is CASSSGTGQGYTF. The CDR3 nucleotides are TGTGCCAGCAGTTCCGGGACAGGTCAGGGCTACACCTTC.

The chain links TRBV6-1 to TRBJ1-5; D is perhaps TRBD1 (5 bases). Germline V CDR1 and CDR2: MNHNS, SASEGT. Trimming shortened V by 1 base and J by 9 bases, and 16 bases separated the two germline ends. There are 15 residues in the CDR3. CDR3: CASSEEGLSLGPQHF. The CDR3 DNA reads TGTGCCAGCAGTGAAGAGGGGCTTAGCTTGGGGCCCCAGCATTTT.

The CDR3 region is CASSLPRLAGVSETQYF. The CDR3 DNA sequence: TGTGCCAGCAGTTTGCCCCGGCTAGCGGGAGTTAGTGAGACCCAGTACTTC. The chain uses TRBV12-3 or TRBV12-4 and TRBJ2-5; TRBD2 aligns across 10 bases. The CDR3 has 17 amino acids. With V trimmed by 3 bases and J by 5 bases, 12 bases remained unmatched.

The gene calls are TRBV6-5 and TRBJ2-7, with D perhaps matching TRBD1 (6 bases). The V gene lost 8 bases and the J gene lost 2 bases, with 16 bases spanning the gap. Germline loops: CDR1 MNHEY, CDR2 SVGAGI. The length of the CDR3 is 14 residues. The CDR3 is CASADSRGPYEQYF. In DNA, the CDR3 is TGTGCCAGCGCCGATTCCAGGGGTCCCTACGAGCAGTACTTC.

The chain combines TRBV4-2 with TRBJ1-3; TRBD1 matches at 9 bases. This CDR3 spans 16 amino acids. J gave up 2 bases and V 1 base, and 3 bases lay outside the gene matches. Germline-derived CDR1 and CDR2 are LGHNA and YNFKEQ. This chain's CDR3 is CASSQGRQGAGNTIYF. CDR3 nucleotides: TGTGCCAGCAGCCAAGGACGACAGGGGGCTGGAAACACCATATATTTT.

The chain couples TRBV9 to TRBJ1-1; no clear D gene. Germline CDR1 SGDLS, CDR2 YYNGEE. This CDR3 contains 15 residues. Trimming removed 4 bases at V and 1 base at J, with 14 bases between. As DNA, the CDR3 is TGTGCCAGCAGCCAACATTCGACACCGAACACTGAAGCTTTCTTT. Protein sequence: CASSQHSTPNTEAFF.

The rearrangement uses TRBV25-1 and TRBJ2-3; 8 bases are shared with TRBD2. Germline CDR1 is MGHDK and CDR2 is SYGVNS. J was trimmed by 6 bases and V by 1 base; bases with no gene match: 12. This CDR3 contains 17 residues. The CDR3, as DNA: TGTGCCAGCAGTGAATCAGGAGCGGGAGCCCTCGGGGATACGCAGTATTTT. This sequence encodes CASSESGAGALGDTQYF.

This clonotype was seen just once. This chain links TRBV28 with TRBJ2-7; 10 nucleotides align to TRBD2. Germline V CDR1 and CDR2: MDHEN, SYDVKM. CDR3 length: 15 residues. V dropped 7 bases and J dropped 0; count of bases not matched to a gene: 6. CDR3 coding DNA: TGTGCCAGCACCCCCTGGACTAGCGGCTCCTACGAGCAGTACTTC. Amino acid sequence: CASTPWTSGSYEQYF.

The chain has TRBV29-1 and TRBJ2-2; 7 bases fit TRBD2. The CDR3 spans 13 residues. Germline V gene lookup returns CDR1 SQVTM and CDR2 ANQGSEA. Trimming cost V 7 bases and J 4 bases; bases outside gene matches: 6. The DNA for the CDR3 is TGCAGCGGAAATATAGCGGGCACCGGGGAGCTGTTTTTT. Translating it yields CSGNIAGTGELFF.